This TCR beta chain originates from a study of blood T cells in healthy people across ages. Primed by a sample-barcoded 5' primer and a J-beta primer mix, a second PCR proceeded for about 7 to 11 cycles. From the 5' RACE reads, TCRdb called clonotypes with MiXCR, one entry per CDR3 protein. The sample holds 1.5 million to 2 million distinct CDR3 sequences; roughly 52% are singletons and the top ten take around 2.1%. Input material: blood. This receptor was obtained from a woman aged 40-49 years in good health.

CDR3 region: CASSDKSYNEQYF. CDR3 bases: TGTGCCAGCTCAGATAAGTCCTACAATGAGCAGTACTTC. The chain employs TRBV18 and TRBJ2-5; D uncertain. The CDR3 totals 13 residues. Germline V CDR1 and CDR2: KGHSH, LQKENI. V was pared by 5 bases and J by 11 bases, with 18 bases between.